This entry is about one T cell receptor (beta chain). Its target is unknown. These data come from a study of cytomegalovirus exposure and HLA in healthy donors. Study in general: Early on, a data release was issued that held some 91 million unique TCRs from HLA-typed donors.

Trimming removed 4 bases from V and 2 bases from J, with 11 bases in between. Germline CDR1 and CDR2: MGHDK and SYGVNS. This CDR3 spans 14 amino acids. Study-wide points: Information on immune exposure was restricted to one variable (CMV serostatus). Cytomegalovirus-associated status was assigned to 164 TCR beta chains.

Healthy bone marrow donors supplied every sample. Both 60 Vbeta primers and 13 Jbeta primers went into the PCR. Assay: immunoSEQ multiplex PCR; the TCRdb copy retains only in-frame clones and omits some. Here the sample spans 84,000 or so clones, 62% being singletons. The genes are TRBV25-1 and TRBJ1-1, with D perhaps TRBD1 (6 bases). What was sequenced was PBMCs. This receptor was obtained from a woman aged 25 to 45 in good health and CMV-seropositive. CDR3 nucleotides: TGTGCCAGCAGTGTACGGACAGAAAACACTGAAGCTTTCTTT. Amino acid sequence: CASSVRTENTEAFF.